The 26 T cell receptor beta chains given below trace back to one sample, sequenced in a study of T cell responses to AZD1222 COVID-19 vaccine. Method: immunoSEQ multiplex PCR; TCRdb's copy keeps in-frame clones and lacks some. The data hold about 130,000 clones, with about 93% observed a single time. The sequences come from peripheral blood, collected 28 days after the second AZD1222 dose. These receptors were collected from an adult who received the AZD1222 COVID-19 vaccine.

This chain links TRBV30 with TRBJ1-2; the D is unclear. This CDR3 has 16 residues. Trimming removed 2 bases from V and 2 bases from J, with 18 bases in between. Germline V gives CDR1 GTSNPN, CDR2 SVGIG (reference sequence). The CDR3 nucleotides are TGTGCCTGGAGTCCTTTAGGGATCACAGCCAACTATGGCTACACCTTC. Its protein is CAWSPLGITANYGYTF.

This chain connects TRBV6-5 to TRBJ2-7; either TRBD1 or TRBD2 may fit D (5 bases each). Germline CDR1 is MNHEY and CDR2 is SVGAGI. V dropped 4 bases and J dropped 0 bases, with 7 bases sitting between them. The CDR3 totals 13 residues. CDR3 bases: TGTGCCAGCAGTTGGGGGAACTCCTACGAGCAGTACTTC. Protein: CASSWGNSYEQYF.

V gene TRBV29-1 combines with J gene TRBJ2-3; possibly TRBD1 or TRBD2 for D (5 bases each). From germline, CDR1 is SQVTM and CDR2 ANQGSEA. V lost 6 bases and J lost 9, with 10 bases in between. The CDR3 is 10 amino acids. CDR3 bases: TGCAGCGTGCCCGGGACGACGCAGTATTTT. Protein sequence: CSVPGTTQYF.

The rearrangement uses TRBV7-2 and TRBJ1-1, with 9 bases fitting TRBD1. V dropped 1 base and J dropped 7; count of bases not matched to a gene: 7. This CDR3 is 15 amino acids long. The V gene's germline CDR1 is SGHTA and CDR2 FQGNSA. CDR3 coding DNA: TGTGCCAGCAGCTTAGTAACAGGGGGCGTCGGTGAAGCTTTCTTT. Amino acids: CASSLVTGGVGEAFF.

V is TRBV7-9 and J is TRBJ2-3; 8 bases align to TRBD1. With V trimmed by 5 bases and J by 3 bases, 7 bases remained unmatched. Germline V gives CDR1 SEHNR, CDR2 FQNEAQ (reference sequence). There are 15 residues in the CDR3. The CDR3 DNA reads TGTGCCAGCAGCCACCGGGACAGGCCGACAGATACGCAGTATTTT. Protein sequence: CASSHRDRPTDTQYF.

The gene calls are TRBV5-4 and TRBJ2-3; 11 nucleotides line up with TRBD2. Germline-derived CDR1 and CDR2 are SGHNT and YYREEE (reference sequence). The CDR3 is 15 residues long. V lost 4 bases and J lost 2; bases outside the gene matches: 3. The CDR3 here is CASSQLAGATDTQYF. The CDR3, as DNA: TGTGCCAGCAGCCAACTAGCGGGGGCCACAGATACGCAGTATTTT.

V gene TRBV7-3 combines with J gene TRBJ1-3; the D gene is possibly TRBD1 (5 bases). CDR3 length: 14 residues. Trimming left V 11 bases short and J 0 bases short, with 14 bases between. The germline V gene has CDR1 SGHTA and CDR2 FQGTGA. CDR3 sequence: CASSPGTSGNTIYF. The CDR3 bases are TGTGCCTCCTCGCCCGGGACCTCTGGAAACACCATATATTTT.

The gene calls are TRBV25-1 and TRBJ1-2; the match to TRBD1 covers 11 bases. The J segment lost 8 bases and the V segment lost 3 bases, leaving 8 bases of the junction unmatched. The germline gives CDR1 MGHDK, CDR2 SYGVNS. The CDR3 contains 15 residues. The CDR3 DNA reads as TGTGCCAGCAGTGATCAGGACAGGGGGCGTCGAGGCTACACCTTC. It encodes CASSDQDRGRRGYTF.

The chain has TRBV7-9 and TRBJ1-5; no firm D call. This CDR3 spans 15 amino acids. V was pared by 5 bases and J by 0 bases, with 11 bases between. The germline V gene has CDR1 SEHNR and CDR2 FQNEAQ (reference sequence). The CDR3 loop is CASSAALGSNQPQHF. For the CDR3, the DNA is TGTGCCAGCAGCGCCGCGTTGGGTAGCAATCAGCCCCAGCATTTT. The full variable domain, with the rest looked up from reference TRBV7-9 and TRBJ1-5, is DTGVSQNPRHKITKRGQNVTFRCDPISEHNRLYWYRQTLGQGPEFLTYFQNEAQLEKSRLLSDRFSAERPKGSFSTLEIQRTEQGDSAMYLCASSAALGSNQPQHFGDGTRLSIL.

This clone was seen just once. The chain employs TRBV2 and TRBJ1-2; no firm D call. Trimming stripped 11 bases from V and 1 base from J, with 14 bases between. This CDR3 comprises 13 residues. Germline CDR1 is SNHLY and CDR2 is FYNNEI. CDR3 sequence (DNA): TGTGCCCGTTACGTCCGGAATAACTATGGCTACACCTTC. Translated: CARYVRNNYGYTF.

This clone was detected only once. The chain combines TRBV4-2 with TRBJ1-5, with D unresolved. V dropped 0 bases and J dropped 0 bases, with 12 bases sitting between them. The CDR3 spans 17 residues. The germline V gene encodes CDR1 LGHNA and CDR2 YNFKEQ. The CDR3: CASSQEAWQNSNQPQHF. The CDR3, as DNA: TGTGCCAGCAGCCAAGAGGCTTGGCAGAATAGCAATCAGCCCCAGCATTTT.

The genes are TRBV7-9 and TRBJ1-5, with D possibly TRBD1 on 6 matching bases. Germline-derived CDR1 and CDR2 are SEHNR and FQNEAQ (reference sequence). The ends were cut back, 6 bases at V and 3 bases at J, with 12 bases in the middle. This CDR3 has 14 amino acids. The CDR3 region is CASSITGSNQPQHF. The CDR3 nucleotides read TGTGCCAGCAGTATCACAGGGTCCAATCAGCCCCAGCATTTT.

The chain couples TRBV7-9 to TRBJ1-2; D is unresolved. Germline CDR1 is SEHNR and CDR2 is FQNEAQ (reference sequence). Deletions cut 1 base from V and 0 bases from J, with 9 bases between. CDR3 length equals 15 residues. Here the CDR3 reads CASSLERGANYGYTF. As DNA, the CDR3 is TGTGCCAGCAGCTTAGAGCGGGGAGCTAACTATGGCTACACCTTC.

V usage is TRBV7-9 and J usage is TRBJ1-2; the D gene is possibly TRBD1 (5 bases). Trimming took off 0 bases at V and 4 bases at J, with 12 bases between the two ends. Germline V gene sequence: CDR1 SEHNR, CDR2 FQNEAQ (reference sequence). The CDR3 spans 15 residues. CDR3 amino acids: CASSLAHRRGYGYTF. The DNA for the CDR3 is TGTGCCAGCAGCTTAGCGCACAGAAGGGGCTATGGCTACACCTTC.

This clone appeared once. The chain employs TRBV9 and TRBJ1-6; perhaps TRBD1 as D (6 bases). The CDR3 loop spans 15 amino acids. V lost 3 bases to trimming and J lost 7 bases, with 14 bases between them. The germline gives CDR1 SGDLS, CDR2 YYNGEE. This CDR3 is CASSEKSGGNSPLHF. CDR3 sequence (DNA): TGTGCCAGCAGCGAGAAGTCCGGGGGCAATTCACCCCTCCACTTT. Combining the CDR3 with reference TRBV9 and TRBJ1-6 gives the whole variable domain DSGVTQTPKHLITATGQRVTLRCSPRSGDLSVYWYQQSLDQGLQFLIQYYNGEERAKGNILERFSAQQFPDLHSELNLSSLELGDSALYFCASSEKSGGNSPLHFGNGTRLTVT.

This rearrangement joins TRBV7-9 to TRBJ1-5; D is possibly TRBD1 (5 bases). Germline V gene lookup returns CDR1 SEHNR and CDR2 FQNEAQ (reference sequence). This CDR3 has 14 residues. Trimming pared 5 bases from V and 2 bases from J, leaving 10 bases between. Written as DNA, the CDR3 is TGTGCCAGCAGCCCCATCAGGGGCAATCAGCCCCAGCATTTT. Translated: CASSPIRGNQPQHF.

The chain couples TRBV18 to TRBJ2-2; D is possibly TRBD2 (5 bases). The length of the CDR3 is 14 residues. The V end lost 1 base, the J end lost 5 bases, and 8 bases lay between the germline ends. Germline V gene sequence: CDR1 KGHSH, CDR2 LQKENI. The CDR3 coding sequence is TGTGCCAGCTCACCACTTCGGACTACCGGGGAGCTGTTTTTT. This sequence encodes CASSPLRTTGELFF.

This clone was detected a few times. V gene TRBV6-5 combines with J gene TRBJ2-1; D is unresolved. This CDR3 has 12 amino acids. V lost 7 bases, J lost 4 bases, and 8 bases lay in between. CDR1 is MNHEY, CDR2 SVGAGI, per germline. The CDR3 sequence is CASTTGYNEQFF. DNA for the CDR3: TGTGCCAGCACCACGGGTTACAATGAGCAGTTCTTC.

A note on this clone: Other DNA sequences in the same sample also yield this CDR3. This chain links TRBV12-3 or TRBV12-4 with TRBJ1-1; D unresolved. The CDR3 has 13 residues. V lost 3 bases, J lost 0 bases, and 5 bases lay in between. In nucleotides, the CDR3 is TGTGCCAGCAGTTTGCTGATGAACACTGAAGCTTTCTTT. It specifies CASSLLMNTEAFF.

The genes are TRBV11-3 and TRBJ1-1, with no clear D. Germline CDR1 SGHNT, CDR2 YENEEA. The CDR3 runs 15 residues. Trimming pared 2 bases from V and 1 base from J, leaving 11 bases between. CDR3: CASSLSRAANTEAFF. CDR3 DNA sequence: TGTGCCAGCAGCTTATCCCGGGCGGCGAACACTGAAGCTTTCTTT.

This clone was observed a handful of times. The CDR3 nucleotides are TGTGCCAGCGGAGACTCACCAGGGTCACCCCTCCACTTT. Its protein product is CASGDSPGSPLHF. The rearrangement uses TRBV27 and TRBJ1-6, with D perhaps TRBD1 (5 bases). The CDR3 extends over 13 amino acids. The germline V gene encodes CDR1 MNHEY and CDR2 SMNVEV (reference sequence). The V and J ends lost 8 bases and 10 bases respectively, with 15 bases between them.

Note on this clone: The same CDR3 is also encoded by other DNA sequences in this sample. V gene TRBV2 combines with J gene TRBJ2-2; 8 nucleotides line up with TRBD2. The CDR3 sequence is 15 residues long. Germline values: CDR1 SNHLY, CDR2 FYNNEI. With 4 bases clipped from V and 3 bases from J, the junction kept 4 bases outside the gene matches. The chain's CDR3 is CASSVGGADTGELFF. In nucleotides, the CDR3 is TGTGCCAGCAGTGTCGGGGGGGCGGACACCGGGGAGCTGTTTTTT.

The V and J genes are TRBV7-2 and TRBJ1-1; 10 positions agree with TRBD1. This CDR3 has 14 amino acids. Trimming removed 4 bases from V and 4 bases from J; junction bases left unmatched: 3. CDR1 is SGHTA and CDR2 is FQGNSA in the germline V gene. DNA of the CDR3: TGTGCCAGCAGCTGGGGACAGGGGACCACTGAAGCTTTCTTT. It is translated as CASSWGQGTTEAFF.

In this sample, this clone turned up once. This chain links TRBV29-1 with TRBJ2-5; 10 nucleotides align to TRBD2. This CDR3 comprises 15 residues. Per the germline V gene, CDR1 is SQVTM and CDR2 is ANQGSEA. The ends lost 2 bases at V and 5 bases at J; junction bases unmatched: 8. The CDR3 DNA is TGCAGCGTTGAACCAGCGGGGGGGCCCGGGGAGACCCAGTACTTC. Protein product: CSVEPAGGPGETQYF.

Of note for this clone: This CDR3 is also generated by other DNA sequences in the sample. This chain connects TRBV9 to TRBJ2-1, with 7 bases fitting TRBD2. The J segment lost 0 bases and the V segment lost 2 bases, leaving 2 bases of the junction unmatched. The germline CDR1 and CDR2 sequences are SGDLS and YYNGEE. The CDR3 is 15 amino acids. In nucleotides, the CDR3 is TGTGCCAGCAGCGTGACGGGGGGCTCCTACAATGAGCAGTTCTTC. This encodes CASSVTGGSYNEQFF.

This rearrangement joins TRBV27 to TRBJ1-3; D uncertain. The CDR3 runs 15 residues. Between the trimmed V and J ends, which lost 0 bases and 0 bases, there was a span of 6 bases. Looked up from germline, CDR1 is MNHEY and CDR2 is SMNVEV (reference sequence). As DNA, the CDR3 is TGTGCCAGCAGTTTATCAGGTAGCTCTGGAAACACCATATATTTT. It encodes CASSLSGSSGNTIYF.